Shown below are 27 T cell receptor beta chains from a single sample sequenced in a study of T cells in Graves' hyperthyroidism and ophthalmopathy. Amplified TCR beta CDR3 regions derived from RNA transcripts. HTBI primers were the set used in a first-round RT-PCR of the TCR CDR3. TCRdb re-called the multiplex PCR reads through MiXCR, storing one row per CDR3 protein. The sample lists roughly 350,000 distinct CDR3 sequences, 14% seen once, with roughly a fifth in the top ten. The sequenced material came from blood. These receptors came from a woman aged 25 to 39 with Graves' ophthalmopathy.

This chain connects TRBV24-1 to TRBJ2-6; D may be TRBD1 (6 bases). CDR1 and CDR2 from the germline V gene are KGHDR and SFDVKD. The V gene lost 1 base and the J gene lost 1 base, with 7 bases spanning the gap. This CDR3 contains 16 residues. CDR3 in DNA: TGTGCCACCAGTGATTTCAGGGGTTCTGGGGCCAACGTCCTGACTTTC. The encoded protein is CATSDFRGSGANVLTF.

Only a few counts were recorded for this clonotype. The V and J genes are TRBV19 and TRBJ2-2, with D possibly being TRBD1 or TRBD2 (6 bases each). Trimming shortened V by 5 bases and J by 5 bases, and 15 bases separated the two germline ends. The CDR3 runs to 15 residues. Germline-derived CDR1 and CDR2 are LNHDA and SQIVND (reference sequence). The CDR3 is CASSLLQGRTGELFF. For the CDR3, the DNA is TGTGCCAGTAGTCTTCTCCAGGGGAGGACCGGGGAGCTGTTTTTT.

This clonotype was picked up a small number of times. The chain links TRBV10-3 to TRBJ1-6; 8 nucleotides match TRBD1. CDR3 size: 14 residues. V shed 6 bases and J 7 bases; nucleotides not matched to a gene: 5. The V gene's germline CDR1 is ENHRY and CDR2 SYGVKD. CDR3 protein: CAIRTGQDNSPLHF. For the CDR3, the DNA is TGTGCCATCAGGACGGGACAGGACAATTCACCCCTCCACTTT.

This clonotype was counted a few times. The junction shows a germline mismatch at one end, possibly a read error. The V call is TRBV11-2, the J call TRBJ1-5, with D uncertain. Per the germline V gene, CDR1 is SGHAT and CDR2 is FQNNGV. CDR3 size: 13 residues. CDR3 DNA: TGTGCCAGCAGCGTAGATAGAGCCGAGCCCCAGCATTTT. Its translation: CASSVDRAEPQHF.

This clonotype was observed many times. The chain joins TRBV20-1 to TRBJ1-2; TRBD1 matches 7 bases. The V gene's germline CDR1 is DFQATT and CDR2 SNEGSKA (reference sequence). The CDR3 has 14 amino acids. V lost 4 bases, J lost 0 bases, and 5 bases stayed unmatched. As DNA, the CDR3 is TGCAGTGCTACCTCGGGACAGACTAACTATGGCTACACCTTC. Translation gives CSATSGQTNYGYTF.

This clonotype showed up many times. The CDR3 nucleotides are TGCGCCAGCATGGAACGGCGGAATAGCAATCAGCCCCAGCATTTT. Translated, it gives CASMERRNSNQPQHF. The chain couples TRBV10-2 to TRBJ1-5; D is undetermined. The CDR3 extends over 15 amino acids. Trimming pared 7 bases from V and 0 bases from J, leaving 13 bases between. CDR1 WSHSY and CDR2 SAAADI come from the germline V gene.

This clonotype was observed a handful of times. The rearrangement uses TRBV4-2 and TRBJ2-2, with D tentatively TRBD1 (5 bases). V shed 0 bases and J shed 0 bases, with 14 bases lying between them. The germline gives CDR1 LGHNA, CDR2 YNFKEQ. The CDR3 covers 18 residues. CDR3 DNA sequence: TGTGCCAGCAGCCAAGATCGAACAGGAAACACGAACACCGGGGAGCTGTTTTTT. Amino acids: CASSQDRTGNTNTGELFF.

This clonotype occurred many times. The V and J genes are TRBV3-1 and TRBJ2-5, with 7 bases that match TRBD1. This CDR3 has 15 amino acids. V shed 4 bases and J 1 base; nucleotides not matched to a gene: 6. Germline values: CDR1 LGHDT, CDR2 YNNKEL (reference sequence). CDR3 DNA: TGTGCCAGCAGCCGGTCCGGGACAGTCCAAGAGACCCAGTACTTC. Translated: CASSRSGTVQETQYF.

This clonotype was detected ten times or more. The chain employs TRBV29-1 and TRBJ2-1; TRBD1 is a possible D gene (6 bases). Trimming took off 4 bases at V and 5 bases at J, with 12 bases between the two ends. The V gene's germline CDR1 is SQVTM and CDR2 ANQGSEA. The CDR3 is 13 residues long. The CDR3 nucleotides read TGCAGCGTTGTCAGGGGAGCGAACAATGAGCAGTTCTTC. This encodes CSVVRGANNEQFF.

This clonotype turned up a few times. This sequence joins TRBV6-1 and TRBJ2-1; D gene ambiguous. Trimming left V 5 bases short and J 9 bases short, with 11 bases between. Germline CDR1 reads MNHNS; CDR2 reads SASEGT. This CDR3 contains 12 residues. CDR3 in amino acids: CASSPPRTEQFF. Written as DNA, the CDR3 is TGTGCCAGCAGTCCCCCCAGGACTGAGCAGTTCTTC.

This clonotype was observed a few times. V and J are TRBV5-4 and TRBJ2-5, with D uncertain. V was cut by 4 bases and J by 1 base, with 11 bases left in between. CDR3 length: 14 amino acids. The germline gives CDR1 SGHNT, CDR2 YYREEE (reference sequence). The CDR3: CASSPGGSQETQYF. Here the CDR3 DNA reads TGTGCCAGCAGCCCGGGTGGGTCCCAAGAGACCCAGTACTTC.

This clonotype has ten or more counts. V is TRBV6-1 and J is TRBJ1-5, with D tentatively TRBD1 (6 bases). The CDR3 sequence is 12 residues long. V was pared by 8 bases and J by 5 bases, with 10 bases between. Looked up from germline, CDR1 is MNHNS and CDR2 is SASEGT. In nucleotides, the CDR3 is TGTGCCAGCGGACAGAGGTATCAGCCCCAGCATTTT. This translates into CASGQRYQPQHF.

This clonotype was counted ten times or more. V and J are TRBV7-2 and TRBJ2-1; D is uncertain. Germline V gene lookup returns CDR1 SGHTA and CDR2 FQGNSA. The V end lost 1 base, the J end lost 7 bases, and 8 bases lay between the germline ends. The CDR3 totals 13 residues. The chain's CDR3 is CASSLVNLNEQFF. DNA for the CDR3: TGTGCCAGCAGCTTAGTGAACCTAAATGAGCAGTTCTTC.

The table lists this clonotype with many counts. This chain uses TRBV6-1 with TRBJ1-5; 8 bases agree with TRBD1. Germline V gene data show CDR1 as MNHNS and CDR2 as SASEGT. This CDR3 comprises 13 residues. The V segment lost 6 bases and the J segment 4 bases; nucleotides outside the gene matches: 2. CDR3 coding DNA: TGTGCCAGCAGGGACAGGGTAAATCAGCCCCAGCATTTT. This codes for CASRDRVNQPQHF.

This clonotype has more than one count but fewer than ten. The CDR3: CAISGGAGEDGYTF. In DNA form, the CDR3 reads TGTGCCATCAGTGGAGGGGCAGGGGAGGATGGCTACACCTTC. The rearrangement links TRBV10-3 to TRBJ1-2, with D maybe TRBD1 (6 bases). Germline V CDR1 and CDR2: ENHRY, SYGVKD. The V gene lost 4 bases and the J gene lost 6 bases, with 15 bases spanning the gap. This CDR3 contains 14 residues.

This clonotype was counted many times. This chain joins TRBV18 and TRBJ1-1; D call uncertain. Germline CDR1 is KGHSH and CDR2 is LQKENI. This CDR3 has 15 amino acids. Trimming shortened V by 0 bases and J by 4 bases, and 12 bases separated the two germline ends. The CDR3 coding sequence is TGTGCCAGCTCACCACCACGGGTGGAGAGCACTGAAGCTTTCTTT. Its translation: CASSPPRVESTEAFF.

This clonotype appeared many times. The V and J genes are TRBV20-1 and TRBJ2-3; 12 nucleotides align to TRBD1. Germline assignment: CDR1 DFQATT and CDR2 SNEGSKA (reference sequence). Germline trimming cut 4 bases from V and 0 bases from J; bases unmatched to any gene: 11. This CDR3 spans 18 amino acids. This chain's CDR3 is CSAMGQGAPGTSTDTQYF. The CDR3, as DNA: TGCAGTGCTATGGGACAGGGGGCGCCGGGTACAAGCACAGATACGCAGTATTTT.

The rearrangement links TRBV15 to TRBJ2-4; D perhaps matches TRBD1 (6 bases). The V and J ends lost 4 bases and 0 bases respectively, with 13 bases between them. CDR1 and CDR2 from the germline V gene are LNHNV and YYDKDF (reference sequence). This CDR3 spans 16 amino acids. This chain's CDR3 is CATSKGERSAKNIQYF. The CDR3 nucleotides are TGTGCCACCAGCAAGGGGGAGCGGTCAGCCAAAAACATTCAGTACTTC.

The chain is built from TRBV12-3 or TRBV12-4 and TRBJ2-5; no definite D call. This CDR3 comprises 15 residues. With 6 bases removed from V and 4 bases from J, the gap between germline ends came to 18 bases. Written as DNA, the CDR3 is TGTGCCAGCAGACGACAAACCTCCCGGGCAGAGACCCAGTACTTC. Amino acid sequence: CASRRQTSRAETQYF.

This clonotype was recorded at least ten times. V is TRBV11-2 and J is TRBJ1-3; 7 bases fit TRBD1. V was pared by 6 bases and J by 0 bases, with 5 bases of the junction left unmatched. This CDR3 has 15 amino acids. From germline, CDR1 is SGHAT and CDR2 FQNNGV. The CDR3 is CASRRDSPSGNTIYF. The CDR3 nucleotides read TGTGCCAGCAGAAGGGACAGTCCCTCTGGAAACACCATATATTTT.

The V call is TRBV6-1, the J call TRBJ1-1, with 7 bases that match TRBD1. There are 15 residues in the CDR3. Trimming removed 8 bases from V and 3 bases from J; junction bases left unmatched: 12. In germline, CDR1 is MNHNS, CDR2 SASEGT. The CDR3 region is CASHILGGVDTEAFF. In nucleotides, the CDR3 is TGTGCCAGCCATATCCTAGGGGGCGTTGACACTGAAGCTTTCTTT.

This clonotype has ten or more counts. The rearrangement joins TRBV6-1 to TRBJ1-2; D uncertain. The CDR3 is made up of 14 amino acids. The V gene's germline CDR1 is MNHNS and CDR2 SASEGT. Trimming left V 6 bases short and J 8 bases short, with 19 bases between. The CDR3 sequence is CASSRAGGVVGYTF. CDR3 DNA: TGTGCCAGCAGCCGAGCGGGCGGAGTTGTCGGCTACACCTTC.

This clonotype was picked up a small number of times. This chain connects TRBV7-2 to TRBJ2-3; TRBD2 matches at 9 bases. This CDR3 has 16 amino acids. Losses at the gene ends were 1 base for V and 6 bases for J; bases not matched to a gene: 8. From germline, CDR1 is SGHTA and CDR2 FQGNSA. In DNA, the CDR3 is TGTGCCAGCAGCTTAGTTGGCGGGGGGGCGCAGGATACGCAGTATTTT. This gives the protein CASSLVGGGAQDTQYF.

Note on this clonotype: A much larger clone is a single base away; this may be a read error. This chain connects TRBV27 to TRBJ1-5; maybe TRBD1 (6 bases). The length of the CDR3 is 18 residues. Trimming shortened V by 2 bases and J by 7 bases, and 24 bases separated the two germline ends. Germline assignment: CDR1 MNHEY and CDR2 SMNVEV (reference sequence). The CDR3 DNA sequence: TGTGCCAGCAGTTTAACGTCAGGGGCATCGCGCTGGGGGCAGCCCCAGCATTTT. This gives the protein CASSLTSGASRWGQPQHF.

Remarks on this clonotype: Being one base from a much bigger clone, this may be a read error. The chain uses TRBV12-3 or TRBV12-4 and TRBJ2-3; 15 positions agree with TRBD2. The CDR3 is 16 amino acids. The trim removed 5 bases at V and 10 bases at J, leaving 10 bases unmatched. The CDR3 DNA reads TGTGCCAGCAGTACCGGGACTAGCGGGGGGAAGCGTGCGCAGTATTTT. This sequence encodes CASSTGTSGGKRAQYF.

This clonotype was observed a few times. Being one base from a much bigger clone, this may be a read error. Lacking the conserved final phenylalanine or tryptophan, this CDR3 likely reflects a read error. The V and J genes are TRBV9 and TRBJ2-5; D possibly corresponds to TRBD1 (6 bases). The V end was cut by 3 bases, the J end by 1 base, with 13 bases between. The CDR3 contains 15 residues. CDR1 is SGDLS, CDR2 YYNGEE, per germline. CDR3 sequence (DNA): TGTGCCAGCAGCGCCGTCCCAGGGGCCCAAGAGACCCAGTACCTC. Translating it yields CASSAVPGAQETQYL.

This clonotype was seen repeatedly, ten times or more. The chain recombines TRBV12-5 with TRBJ2-1, with D possibly TRBD1 on 5 matching bases. This CDR3 has 16 amino acids. The V and J ends lost 3 bases and 1 base respectively, with 13 bases between them. The germline gives CDR1 LGHNT, CDR2 FRNRAP. For the CDR3, the DNA is TGTGCTAGTGGTTTCTCTCGACAGAGTTCCTACAATGAGCAGTTCTTC. Its translation is CASGFSRQSSYNEQFF.